This TCR beta chain was recovered during a study of blood T cell repertoires in COVID-19. Overall study: Researchers got acute and convalescent COVID-19 samples from the United States, Italy and Spain. The cDNA or gDNA used as material had been derived from T cells, B-cell-depleted T cells, or PBMCs.

The germline V and J ends were trimmed by 6 bases and 3 bases, with 6 bases remaining between them. Germline V gene data show CDR1 as SQVTM and CDR2 as ANQGSEA. The CDR3 contains 11 residues. Original analysis: Estimated nucleated cell counts came from reference gene primer amplification. This table comes from immunoSEQ multiplex PCR, and its TCRdb copy is limited to in-frame clones, with some not included. D and trimming were read from the DNA, whereas the V and J calls and clone size are those reported in that table. The data show approximately 210,000 clones, roughly 82% seen once. The sample was peripheral blood. This sequence was found in a woman aged 40 to 49 with acute or convalescent COVID-19. The genes are TRBV29-1 and TRBJ2-1; D gene unclear. The DNA for the CDR3 is TGCAGCGTCACCTACTACAATGAGCAGTTCTTC. Its protein is CSVTYYNEQFF.